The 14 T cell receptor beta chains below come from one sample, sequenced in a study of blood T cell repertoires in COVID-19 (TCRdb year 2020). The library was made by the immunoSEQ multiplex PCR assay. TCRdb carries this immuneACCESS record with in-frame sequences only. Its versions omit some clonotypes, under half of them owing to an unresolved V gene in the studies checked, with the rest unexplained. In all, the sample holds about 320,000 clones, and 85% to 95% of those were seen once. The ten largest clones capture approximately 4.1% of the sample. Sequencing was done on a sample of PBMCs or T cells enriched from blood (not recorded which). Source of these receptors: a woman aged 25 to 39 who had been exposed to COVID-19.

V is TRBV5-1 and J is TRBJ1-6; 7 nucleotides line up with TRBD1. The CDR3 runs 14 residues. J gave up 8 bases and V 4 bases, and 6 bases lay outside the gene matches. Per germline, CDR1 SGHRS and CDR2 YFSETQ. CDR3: CASSQDRVHSPLHF. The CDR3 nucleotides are TGCGCCAGCAGCCAAGACAGGGTTCATTCACCCCTCCACTTT. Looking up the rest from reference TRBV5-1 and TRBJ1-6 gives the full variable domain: KAGVTQTPRYLIKTRGQQVTLSCSPISGHRSVSWYQQTPGQGLQFLFEYFSETQRNKGNFPGRFSGRQFSNSRSEMNVSTLELGDSALYLCASSQDRVHSPLHFGNGTRLTVT.

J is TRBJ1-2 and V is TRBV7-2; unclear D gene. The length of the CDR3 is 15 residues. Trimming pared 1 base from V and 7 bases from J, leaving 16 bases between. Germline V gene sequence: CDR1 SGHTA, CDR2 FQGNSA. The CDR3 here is CASSLGSTERSGYTF. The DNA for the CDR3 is TGTGCCAGCAGCTTAGGCTCTACAGAGCGGTCTGGCTACACCTTC.

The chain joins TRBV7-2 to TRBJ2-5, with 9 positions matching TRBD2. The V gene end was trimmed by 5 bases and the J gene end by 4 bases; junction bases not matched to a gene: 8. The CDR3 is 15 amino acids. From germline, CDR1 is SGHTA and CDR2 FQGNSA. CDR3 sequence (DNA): TGTGCCAGCAGCCAAACGGGACTAGCTCGAGAGACCCAGTACTTC. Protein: CASSQTGLARETQYF.

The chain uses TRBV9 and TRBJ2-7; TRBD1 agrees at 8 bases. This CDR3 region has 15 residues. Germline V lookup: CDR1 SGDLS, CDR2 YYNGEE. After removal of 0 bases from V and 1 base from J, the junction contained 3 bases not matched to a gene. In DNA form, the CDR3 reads TGTGCCAGCAGCGTAGGAAGACAGGGGTCCTACGAGCAGTACTTC. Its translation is CASSVGRQGSYEQYF.

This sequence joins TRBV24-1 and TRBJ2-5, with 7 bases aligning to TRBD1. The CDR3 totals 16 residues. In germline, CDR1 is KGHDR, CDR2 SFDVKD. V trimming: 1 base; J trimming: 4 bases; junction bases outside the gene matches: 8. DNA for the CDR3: TGTGCCACCAGTGATTTCTCTCAGGGGGTCCGAGAGACCCAGTACTTC. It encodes CATSDFSQGVRETQYF.

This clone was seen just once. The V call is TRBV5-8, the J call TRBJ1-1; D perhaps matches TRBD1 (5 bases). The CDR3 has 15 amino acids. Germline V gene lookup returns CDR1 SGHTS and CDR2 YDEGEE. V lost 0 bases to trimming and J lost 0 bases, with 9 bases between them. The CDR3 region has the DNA TGTGCCAGCAGCTTGGCTGGACATATGAACACTGAAGCTTTCTTT. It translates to CASSLAGHMNTEAFF.

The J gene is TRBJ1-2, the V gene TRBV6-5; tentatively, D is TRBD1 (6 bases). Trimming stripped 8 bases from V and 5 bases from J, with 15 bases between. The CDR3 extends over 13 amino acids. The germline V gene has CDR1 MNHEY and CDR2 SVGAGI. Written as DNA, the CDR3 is TGTGCCAGCGGATTGGGGGCCACGTATGGCTACACCTTC. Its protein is CASGLGATYGYTF.

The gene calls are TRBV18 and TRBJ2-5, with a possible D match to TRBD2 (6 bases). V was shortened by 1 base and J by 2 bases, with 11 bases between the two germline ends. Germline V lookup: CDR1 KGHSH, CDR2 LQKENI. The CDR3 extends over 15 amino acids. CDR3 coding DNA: TGTGCCAGCTCACCACGAGCGGCGGGGCAAGAGACCCAGTACTTC. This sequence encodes CASSPRAAGQETQYF.

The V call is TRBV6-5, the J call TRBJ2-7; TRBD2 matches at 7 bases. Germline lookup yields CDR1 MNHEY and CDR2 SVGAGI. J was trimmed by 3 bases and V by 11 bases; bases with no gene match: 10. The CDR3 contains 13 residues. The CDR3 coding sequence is TGTGCCGCTGCGGGGGAAATTGGCTACGAGCAGTACTTC. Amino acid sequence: CAAAGEIGYEQYF.

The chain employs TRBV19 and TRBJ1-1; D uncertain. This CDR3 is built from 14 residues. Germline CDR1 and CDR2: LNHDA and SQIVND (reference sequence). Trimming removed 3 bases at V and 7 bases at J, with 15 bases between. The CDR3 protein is CASSIYQPGNEAFF. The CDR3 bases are TGTGCCAGTAGTATTTATCAGCCGGGGAATGAAGCTTTCTTT.

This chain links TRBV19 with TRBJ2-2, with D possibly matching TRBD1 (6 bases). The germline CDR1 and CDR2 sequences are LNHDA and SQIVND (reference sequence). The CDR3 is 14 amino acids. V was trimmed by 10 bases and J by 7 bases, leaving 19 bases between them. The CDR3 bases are TGTGCCACCCGGGACACGGGGCGAGTCGGGGAGCTGTTTTTT. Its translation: CATRDTGRVGELFF. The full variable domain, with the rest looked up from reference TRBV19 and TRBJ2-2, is DGGITQSPKYLFRKEGQNVTLSCEQNLNHDAMYWYRQDPGQGLRLIYYSQIVNDFQKGDIAEGYSVSREKKESFPLTVTSAQKNPTAFYLCATRDTGRVGELFFGEGSRLTVL.

The CDR3 reads CASSLGRGQTRGSPLHF. The CDR3 nucleotides are TGTGCCAGCAGCTTAGGCAGGGGACAGACCCGGGGGTCACCCCTCCACTTT. This chain uses TRBV7-9 with TRBJ1-6; TRBD1 agrees at 7 bases. Germline CDR1 reads SEHNR; CDR2 reads FQNEAQ (reference sequence). Trimming at V came to 1 base and at J to 10 bases, leaving 13 bases not matched to a gene. This CDR3 spans 17 amino acids.

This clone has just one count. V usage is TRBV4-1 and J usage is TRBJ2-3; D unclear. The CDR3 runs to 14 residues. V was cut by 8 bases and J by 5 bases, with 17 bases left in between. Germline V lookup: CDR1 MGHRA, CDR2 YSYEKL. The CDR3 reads CASGGLNNRDTQYF. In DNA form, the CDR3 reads TGCGCCAGCGGCGGCTTGAACAATCGAGATACGCAGTATTTT.

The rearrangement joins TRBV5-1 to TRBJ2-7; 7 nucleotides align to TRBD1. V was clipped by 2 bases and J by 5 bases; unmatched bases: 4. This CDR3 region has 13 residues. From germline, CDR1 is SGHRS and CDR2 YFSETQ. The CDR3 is CASSFRQGHEQYF. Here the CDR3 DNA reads TGCGCCAGCAGCTTCAGACAGGGCCACGAGCAGTACTTC. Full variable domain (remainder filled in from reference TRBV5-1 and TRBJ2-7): KAGVTQTPRYLIKTRGQQVTLSCSPISGHRSVSWYQQTPGQGLQFLFEYFSETQRNKGNFPGRFSGRQFSNSRSEMNVSTLELGDSALYLCASSFRQGHEQYFGPGTRLTVT.